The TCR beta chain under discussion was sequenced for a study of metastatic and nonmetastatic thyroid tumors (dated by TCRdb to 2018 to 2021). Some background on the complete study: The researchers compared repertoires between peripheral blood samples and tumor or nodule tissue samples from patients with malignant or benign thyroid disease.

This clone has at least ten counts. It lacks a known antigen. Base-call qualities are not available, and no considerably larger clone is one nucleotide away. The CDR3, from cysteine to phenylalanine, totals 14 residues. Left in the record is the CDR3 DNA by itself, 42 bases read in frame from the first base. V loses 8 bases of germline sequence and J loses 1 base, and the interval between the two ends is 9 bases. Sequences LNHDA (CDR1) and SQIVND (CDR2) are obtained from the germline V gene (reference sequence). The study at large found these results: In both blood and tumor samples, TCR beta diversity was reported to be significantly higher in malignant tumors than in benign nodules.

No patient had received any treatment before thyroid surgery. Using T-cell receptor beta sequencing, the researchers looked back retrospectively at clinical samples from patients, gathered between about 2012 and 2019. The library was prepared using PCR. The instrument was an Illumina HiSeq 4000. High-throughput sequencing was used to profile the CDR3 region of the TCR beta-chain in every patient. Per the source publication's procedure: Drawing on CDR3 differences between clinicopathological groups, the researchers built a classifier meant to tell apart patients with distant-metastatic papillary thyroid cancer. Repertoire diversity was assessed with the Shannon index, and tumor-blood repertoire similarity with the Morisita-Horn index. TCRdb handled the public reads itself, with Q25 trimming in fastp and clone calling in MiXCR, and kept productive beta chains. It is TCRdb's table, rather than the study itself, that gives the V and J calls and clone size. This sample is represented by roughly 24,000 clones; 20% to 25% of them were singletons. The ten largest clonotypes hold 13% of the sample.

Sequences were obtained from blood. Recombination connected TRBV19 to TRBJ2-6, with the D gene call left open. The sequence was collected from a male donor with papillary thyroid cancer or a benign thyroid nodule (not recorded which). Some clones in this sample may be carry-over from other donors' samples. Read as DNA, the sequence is TGTGCCAGTCGAATGATTTCTGGGGCCAACGTCCTGACTTTC. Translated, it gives CASRMISGANVLTF.